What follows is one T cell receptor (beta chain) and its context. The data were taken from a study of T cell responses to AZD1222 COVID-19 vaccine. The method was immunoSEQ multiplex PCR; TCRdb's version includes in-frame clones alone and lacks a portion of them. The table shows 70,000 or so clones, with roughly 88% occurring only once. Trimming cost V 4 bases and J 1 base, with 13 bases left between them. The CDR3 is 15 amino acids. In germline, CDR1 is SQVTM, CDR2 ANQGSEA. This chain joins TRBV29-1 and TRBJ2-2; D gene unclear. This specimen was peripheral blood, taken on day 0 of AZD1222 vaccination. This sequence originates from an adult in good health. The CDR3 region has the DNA TGCAGCGTTGCGCCTCGGACGGTGAACACCGGGGAGCTGTTTTTT. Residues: CSVAPRTVNTGELFF.